The next 31 T cell receptor beta chains were all read from a single sample in a study of blood T cell repertoires in COVID-19. Measured with immunoSEQ multiplex PCR; TCRdb has only the in-frame clones, and not every one. The table shows more than 350,000 clones, with roughly 90% occurring only once. Source material: PBMCs or T cells enriched from blood (not recorded which). These receptors were taken from a woman aged 18 to 35 who had been exposed to COVID-19.

The rearrangement joins TRBV7-8 to TRBJ1-6; D unclear. The V gene lost 5 bases and the J gene lost 10 bases, with 12 bases spanning the gap. Germline V gene data show CDR1 as SGHVS and CDR2 as FQNEAQ. CDR3 length: 13 amino acids. In DNA, the CDR3 is TGTGCCAGCAGCACTGGAGTGAGCTCACCCCTCCACTTT. This gives the protein CASSTGVSSPLHF.

V usage is TRBV4-3 and J usage is TRBJ1-5; D uncertain. The CDR3 is 15 amino acids. Germline V gene lookup returns CDR1 LGHNA and CDR2 YSLEER. The V end lost 0 bases, the J end lost 3 bases, and 9 bases lay between the germline ends. CDR3 region: CASSQDLQINQPQHF. In DNA form, the CDR3 reads TGCGCCAGCAGCCAAGATTTACAGATCAATCAGCCCCAGCATTTT.

The chain employs TRBV23-1 and TRBJ1-2; D not resolved. TRBV23-1 is an ORF for which the function is uncertain. The CDR3 length is 16 residues. V was pared by 0 bases and J by 5 bases, with 16 bases between. The CDR3 here is CASSQSRMGGGYGYTF. The CDR3 bases are TGCGCCAGCAGTCAATCGAGAATGGGAGGAGGATATGGCTACACCTTC.

The rearrangement joins TRBV3-1 (or the pseudogene TRBV3-2) to TRBJ1-2; D unclear. Germline V gene sequence: CDR1 LGHDT, CDR2 YNNKEL (reference sequence). The CDR3 sequence is 16 residues long. V lost 3 bases to trimming and J lost 2 bases, with 16 bases between them. CDR3 protein: CASSHPSVGKNYGYTF. CDR3 DNA: TGTGCCAGCAGCCATCCGTCGGTCGGGAAAAACTATGGCTACACCTTC.

The chain uses TRBV6-5 and TRBJ2-7; TRBD1 matches 10 bases. The CDR3 consists of 14 residues. Trimming removed 6 bases from V and 6 bases from J; junction bases left unmatched: 8. The V gene's germline CDR1 is MNHEY and CDR2 SVGAGI. CDR3 nucleotides: TGTGCCAGCAGACTCGACAGGGGGCATCGCGAGCAGTACTTC. Amino acids: CASRLDRGHREQYF.

The chain has TRBV6-6 and TRBJ2-2, with D perhaps matching TRBD2 (5 bases). Germline CDR1 is MNHNY and CDR2 is SVGAGI (reference sequence). Deletions cut 2 bases from V and 5 bases from J, with 12 bases between. The CDR3 totals 15 residues. CDR3 loop: CASSYVGVATGELFF. CDR3 sequence (DNA): TGTGCCAGCAGTTACGTGGGAGTAGCAACCGGGGAGCTGTTTTTT.

This clone is a singleton in its sample. This chain links TRBV11-2 with TRBJ2-6; D remains unclear. CDR1 SGHAT and CDR2 FQNNGV come from the germline V gene. The V end lost 7 bases, the J end lost 0 bases, and 7 bases lay between the germline ends. The CDR3 has 14 residues. The CDR3 region is CASKSYSGANVLTF. For the CDR3, the DNA is TGTGCCAGCAAATCCTACTCTGGGGCCAACGTCCTGACTTTC. The complete variable domain, with remaining parts taken from reference TRBV11-2 and TRBJ2-6, reads EAGVAQSPRYKIIEKRQSVAFWCNPISGHATLYWYQQILGQGPKLLIQFQNNGVVDDSQLPKDRFSAERLKGVDSTLKIQPAKLEDSAVYLCASKSYSGANVLTFGAGSRLTVL.

V usage is TRBV29-1 and J usage is TRBJ1-2, with D maybe TRBD1 (5 bases). The V gene's germline CDR1 is SQVTM and CDR2 ANQGSEA. The CDR3 length is 13 residues. Trimming shortened V by 7 bases and J by 5 bases, and 17 bases separated the two germline ends. This CDR3 is CSGRSGRGYGYTF. As DNA, the CDR3 is TGCAGCGGGAGGAGTGGACGGGGGTATGGCTACACCTTC.

The rearrangement links TRBV11-2 to TRBJ2-5, with TRBD1 matching 12 bases. The CDR3 extends over 15 amino acids. The J segment lost 1 base and the V segment lost 7 bases, leaving 4 bases of the junction unmatched. Germline CDR1 is SGHAT and CDR2 is FQNNGV. DNA of the CDR3: TGTGCCAGCAACAGGGACAGGGGGCCCCAAGAGACCCAGTACTTC. Protein: CASNRDRGPQETQYF. The variable domain in full, with the rest retrieved from reference TRBV11-2 and TRBJ2-5, is EAGVAQSPRYKIIEKRQSVAFWCNPISGHATLYWYQQILGQGPKLLIQFQNNGVVDDSQLPKDRFSAERLKGVDSTLKIQPAKLEDSAVYLCASNRDRGPQETQYFGPGTRLLVL.

V is TRBV6-2 or TRBV6-3 and J is TRBJ2-7; tentative D call: TRBD1 (5 bases). Germline loops: CDR1 MNHEY, CDR2 SVGEGT. The CDR3 totals 15 residues. V gave up 4 bases and J gave up 0 bases, with 13 bases separating them. The CDR3: CASSFYRPSSYEQYF. The CDR3 nucleotides are TGTGCCAGCAGTTTTTACAGGCCGAGCTCCTACGAGCAGTACTTC.

The chain has TRBV6-1 and TRBJ2-7, with a weak D call TRBD1 (5 bases). The CDR3 sequence is 13 residues long. Trimming took 3 bases from V and 1 from J, leaving 7 bases between them. From germline, CDR1 is MNHNS and CDR2 SASEGT. The CDR3 loop reads CASSDRVSYEQYF. DNA of the CDR3: TGTGCCAGCAGTGACAGGGTGTCCTACGAGCAGTACTTC.

A word on this clone: Mismatch with germline at one junction end may stem from a read error. The genes are TRBV28 and TRBJ2-1, with TRBD1 matching 11 bases. This CDR3 contains 15 residues. The V gene's germline CDR1 is MDHEN and CDR2 SYDVKM. The chain's CDR3 is CAGSSPGQGGNEQFF. The CDR3 nucleotides read TGTGCCGGCAGTTCCCCGGGACAGGGGGGCAATGAGCAGTTCTTC.

The rearrangement uses TRBV28 and TRBJ2-5; D unresolved. V lost 9 bases, J lost 4 bases, and 6 bases lay in between. Germline V gene sequence: CDR1 MDHEN, CDR2 SYDVKM. This CDR3 region has 10 residues. The CDR3 reads CASERETQYF. The CDR3, as DNA: TGTGCCAGTGAGAGAGAGACCCAGTACTTC.

The rearrangement joins TRBV11-2 to TRBJ2-7; 8 bases fit TRBD2. This CDR3 is built from 14 residues. V was pared by 5 bases and J by 2 bases, with 5 bases of the junction left unmatched. CDR1 and CDR2 from the germline V gene are SGHAT and FQNNGV. The CDR3 DNA reads as TGTGCCAGCAGCCCGGGACTAGGCCCCTACGAGCAGTACTTC. Protein: CASSPGLGPYEQYF.

The CDR3 sequence: CASLGTSGRLNEQYF. CDR3 bases: TGTGCCAGCCTGGGGACTAGCGGGAGATTGAACGAGCAGTACTTC. The rearrangement links TRBV28 to TRBJ2-7; 14 bases line up with TRBD2. Trimming took 8 bases from V and 5 from J; bases not matched to a gene: 8. Germline V gives CDR1 MDHEN, CDR2 SYDVKM. The CDR3 consists of 15 residues.

The chain links TRBV5-5 to TRBJ2-7, with TRBD1 identical over 7 bases. With 4 bases clipped from V and 2 bases from J, the junction kept 3 bases outside the gene matches. CDR3 size: 13 residues. The germline gives CDR1 SGHKS, CDR2 YYEKEE (reference sequence). CDR3 sequence (DNA): TGTGCCAGCAGCGGGGACAGACCCTACGAGCAGTACTTC. Its translation is CASSGDRPYEQYF.

V gene TRBV28 combines with J gene TRBJ1-1; D remains ambiguous. CDR3 size: 11 residues. V was pared by 5 bases and J by 7 bases, with 8 bases between. Germline V CDR1 and CDR2: MDHEN, SYDVKM. CDR3 residues: CASSPRYEAFF. DNA of the CDR3: TGTGCCAGCAGTCCCAGATATGAAGCTTTCTTT.

The rearrangement joins TRBV30 to TRBJ1-2; 10 nucleotides align to TRBD1. The germline gives CDR1 GTSNPN, CDR2 SVGIG (reference sequence). V shed 4 bases and J 3 bases; nucleotides not matched to a gene: 17. The CDR3 has 18 residues. The chain's CDR3 is CAWNSRPPDRGPDYGYTF. The CDR3 DNA follows: TGTGCCTGGAATAGCCGCCCGCCTGACAGGGGGCCGGACTATGGCTACACCTTC. Together with reference TRBV30 and TRBJ1-2, the CDR3 gives the full variable domain: SQTIHQWPATLVQPVGSPLSLECTVEGTSNPNLYWYRQAAGRGLQLLFYSVGIGQISSEVPQNLSASRPQDRQFILSSKKLLLSDSGFYLCAWNSRPPDRGPDYGYTFGSGTRLTVV.

V usage is TRBV6-2 or TRBV6-3 and J usage is TRBJ2-3; TRBD2 matches at 10 bases. The CDR3 has 19 residues. After removal of 2 bases from V and 2 bases from J, the junction contained 13 bases not matched to a gene. In germline, CDR1 is MNHEY, CDR2 SVGEGT. The CDR3 reads CASSYGSGGLRFDTDTQYF. The DNA of the CDR3 is TGTGCCAGCAGTTACGGTAGCGGGGGGCTCAGATTCGACACAGATACGCAGTATTTT.

The rearrangement links TRBV28 to TRBJ1-4; perhaps TRBD1 as D (5 bases). Per germline, CDR1 MDHEN and CDR2 SYDVKM. The germline V and J ends were trimmed by 2 bases and 7 bases, with 17 bases remaining between them. This CDR3 spans 16 amino acids. The CDR3 loop is CASSLLLGGGVEKLFF. The CDR3 bases are TGTGCCAGCAGTTTACTCCTCGGGGGAGGAGTTGAAAAACTGTTTTTT.

Only a few counts were recorded for this clone. The V and J genes are TRBV30 and TRBJ1-5; 7 bases map to TRBD1. The V gene's germline CDR1 is GTSNPN and CDR2 SVGIG (reference sequence). V dropped 2 bases and J dropped 2; count of bases not matched to a gene: 6. This CDR3 is 15 amino acids long. The CDR3 region has the DNA TGTGCCTGGAGTAGCGGCAGGGGGGGCAATCAGCCCCAGCATTTT. This encodes CAWSSGRGGNQPQHF.

V and J are TRBV18 and TRBJ2-7, with 8 bases lining up with TRBD1. V shed 5 bases, J shed 0 bases, and the junction held 6 bases outside the gene matches. Per the germline V gene, CDR1 is KGHSH and CDR2 is LQKENI. The CDR3 is 15 amino acids. For the CDR3, the DNA is TGTGCCAGCTCAACGACAGGGGTCAGCTCCTACGAGCAGTACTTC. This translates into CASSTTGVSSYEQYF.

The chain joins TRBV28 to TRBJ2-1; 8 bases align to TRBD2. Germline CDR1 reads MDHEN; CDR2 reads SYDVKM. The CDR3 consists of 15 residues. V dropped 2 bases and J dropped 2; count of bases not matched to a gene: 2. The CDR3, as DNA: TGTGCCAGCAGTTTACCAGCGGGGGCCTACAATGAGCAGTTCTTC. This encodes CASSLPAGAYNEQFF.

The chain is built from TRBV15 and TRBJ1-4, with 10 bases lining up with TRBD1. This CDR3 has 16 residues. Looked up from germline, CDR1 is LNHNV and CDR2 is YYDKDF (reference sequence). J gave up 0 bases and V 8 bases, and 6 bases lay outside the gene matches. The CDR3 DNA reads TGTGCCACCGCGACAGGGGGCGGGTCAACTAATGAAAAACTGTTTTTT. Its protein is CATATGGGSTNEKLFF.

This chain links TRBV15 with TRBJ2-1; 7 nucleotides align to TRBD2. V lost 0 bases, J lost 3 bases, and 2 bases stayed unmatched. CDR3 length: 15 amino acids. The germline V gene has CDR1 LNHNV and CDR2 YYDKDF (reference sequence). CDR3 in amino acids: CATSRDAGVYNEQFF. CDR3 nucleotides: TGTGCCACCAGCAGAGACGCGGGGGTCTACAATGAGCAGTTCTTC.

This clone appeared once. The rearrangement links TRBV13 to TRBJ2-7; TRBD2 matches at 10 bases. CDR1 and CDR2 from the germline V gene are PRHDT and FYEKMQ (reference sequence). The CDR3 totals 16 residues. The ends lost 5 bases at V and 0 bases at J; junction bases unmatched: 7. CDR3 residues: CASSPNSGGISYEQYF. The CDR3 DNA reads TGTGCCAGCAGCCCTAATAGCGGGGGGATCTCCTACGAGCAGTACTTC.

The rearrangement joins TRBV6-5 to TRBJ1-2, with D possibly matching TRBD1 (6 bases). Looked up from germline, CDR1 is MNHEY and CDR2 is SVGAGI. The CDR3 has 14 residues. Deletions cut 7 bases from V and 4 bases from J, with 16 bases between. DNA for the CDR3: TGTGCCAGCATCCGACAGGCCGGCGGCTATGGCTACACCTTC. This gives the protein CASIRQAGGYGYTF.

The chain recombines TRBV25-1 with TRBJ2-3, with D perhaps matching TRBD1 (6 bases). The V end was cut by 1 base, the J end by 2 bases, with 10 bases between. The CDR3 has 15 residues. Germline V lookup: CDR1 MGHDK, CDR2 SYGVNS. As DNA, the CDR3 is TGTGCCAGCAGTGAATTTGGACAGAACACAGATACGCAGTATTTT. Its translation is CASSEFGQNTDTQYF.

This rearrangement joins TRBV5-1 to TRBJ1-1; TRBD1 aligns across 7 bases. There are 17 residues in the CDR3. V gave up 3 bases and J gave up 0 bases; unmatched junction bases: 11. Per germline, CDR1 SGHRS and CDR2 YFSETQ. The CDR3 DNA reads TGCGCCAGCAGCTCAAGGACAGGTTATCATGTGAACACTGAAGCTTTCTTT. Its protein product is CASSSRTGYHVNTEAFF.

The CDR3 DNA sequence: TGTGCCAGCAGTTTCCGTGCAGGGAACAACTACGAGCAGTACTTC. It is translated as CASSFRAGNNYEQYF. V gene TRBV28 combines with J gene TRBJ2-7; maybe TRBD1 (5 bases). This CDR3 spans 15 amino acids. Trimming removed 3 bases at V and 3 bases at J, with 15 bases between. Germline values: CDR1 MDHEN, CDR2 SYDVKM.

The CDR3 spells CASSNTGSLNEQYF. The CDR3 DNA sequence: TGTGCCAGCAGCAATACAGGGTCCCTCAACGAGCAGTACTTC. The chain recombines TRBV6-2 or TRBV6-3 with TRBJ2-7, with D perhaps matching TRBD1 (6 bases). This CDR3 contains 14 residues. Deletions cut 6 bases from V and 5 bases from J, with 17 bases between. Germline V CDR1 and CDR2: MNHEY, SVGEGT.